The clone carrying this T cell receptor beta chain has a handful of counts. Its specificity is unknown. J gave up 0 bases and V 10 bases, and 9 bases lay outside the gene matches. Looked up from germline, CDR1 is SGHAT and CDR2 is FQNNGV. The CDR3 contains 15 residues. TCRB transcripts that were expressed got sequenced, as all of the isolated RNA had been reverse transcribed. TCRdb keeps only in-frame clones here, not all; method: immunoSEQ multiplex PCR. This sample has 970,000 or so clones, with roughly 15% found just once. This sample is part of a study of beta chain features in type 1 diabetes. Study conclusions and caveats: Fewer insertions but more deletions were seen at VDJ junctions in type 1 diabetes patients. All four CD4+ subsets of Type 1 diabetes patients contained TCRB CDR3s that were moderately but significantly shorter.

Every single donor gave one heparinised blood draw, and these averaged approximately 110 mL. Naive, central memory, regulatory and stem cell-like memory cells within the CD4+ compartment were sorted using CD45RO/CCR7/CD25/CD127/CD95/CD27. The receptor was derived from a woman between 18 and 29 years old in good health. The chain couples TRBV11-2 to TRBJ2-1, with TRBD2 matching 7 bases. Sequenced input: naive CD4+ T cells from blood. The CDR3, as DNA: TGTGCCATCCGGACTAGAATTGGCTCCTACAATGAGCAGTTCTTC. Translating gives CAIRTRIGSYNEQFF.